This TCR beta chain was profiled in a study of T cells in Graves' hyperthyroidism and ophthalmopathy. Patients having uncontrolled infection, another autoimmune disease, pregnancy or lactation were not included. Diagnoses used clinical symptoms, serum thyroxine and TRAb, thyroid ultrasound and orbital computed tomography. Notes on the study in general: A model using 13 V-J features told ophthalmopathy apart from stable hyperthyroidism. Most thyroid clonotypes with frequency above 0.001 were detected in blood.

Germline V gene sequence: CDR1 SGHRS, CDR2 YFSETQ. Between the trimmed V and J ends, which lost 4 bases and 6 bases, there was a span of 23 bases. The CDR3 loop spans 16 amino acids. To note about this clonotype: Its antigen is not known.

The TCR beta CDR3 regions underwent amplification using RNA transcripts as the source. A set of HTBI primers served as the primers for a first-round RT-PCR of the TCR CDR3. TCRdb used MiXCR to reprocess the multiplex PCR reads, holding one entry per CDR3 protein. The sample has hundreds of thousands of distinct CDR3 sequences, less than 25% seen once; the top ten hold 34%. The genes are TRBV5-1 and TRBJ2-7, with D tentatively TRBD2 (6 bases). The sequence was collected from a young man with Graves' ophthalmopathy. Sample: blood. The CDR3 protein is CASSPGVVSKSTEQYF. In DNA, the CDR3 is TGCGCCAGCAGCCCGGGGGTGGTTTCAAAGAGTACCGAGCAGTACTTC.